The entry below describes one T cell receptor (beta chain). Its cognate antigen is unknown. This sample is drawn from a study of cytomegalovirus exposure and HLA in healthy donors. Study conclusions and caveats: For cytomegalovirus status, the classifier reportedly gave diagnoses with high specificity and sensitivity. The authors excluded some V segments, including TRBV6-2 and TRBV6-3, as indistinguishable.

In germline, CDR1 is MNHNY, CDR2 SVGAGI (reference sequence). The CDR3 totals 14 residues. V gave up 4 bases and J gave up 1 base, with 10 bases separating them. PCR used 60 Vbeta primers and 13 Jbeta primers. Original processing methods: In a later analysis, the count reached roughly 80 million unique TCR beta chains, with about 11 million shared. The data were produced by immunoSEQ multiplex PCR, yet TCRdb's version contains in-frame clones alone and is incomplete. V and J calls and clone size are those listed in that table; D and trimming were worked out from the DNA. The data contain under 200,000 clones, roughly 84% of them seen just once; the ten biggest clones take up less than 2%.

This clonotype originated in a man between 18 and 29 years old in good health and CMV-seronegative. The chain joins TRBV6-6 to TRBJ1-2; D gene uncertain. Sequencing was performed on PBMCs. DNA for the CDR3: TGTGCCAGCAGTTCGCTCGAGGATAACTATGGCTACACCTTC. The encoded protein is CASSSLEDNYGYTF.